This T cell receptor beta chain is from a study of T cell repertoires in cytomegalovirus infection. The overall study: In the study, CMV epitopes included recently identified HLA-C-restricted and well-studied HLA-B-restricted ones. Shared public TCR beta signatures pointed to both CMV infection and a matching HLA type. General observations from the study: HLA-C-restricted CMV clonotypes gave the most frequent clonotype in two of eight donors. Using cumulative public TCR beta family frequency, the authors identified those who carried CMV together with the relevant HLA.

Per germline, CDR1 MNHNS and CDR2 SASEGT. V gave up 7 bases and J gave up 5 bases, with 15 bases separating them. This CDR3 comprises 15 residues. This clonotype has a count of ten or more. The antigen remains undetermined. TCRdb reprocessed the reads with MiXCR, giving one entry per CDR3 protein. This sample carries 640,000 or so distinct CDR3 sequences, 30% to 35% of them seen once, and the ten largest clones take approximately 18%. This clonotype was sampled from a human donor in good health (CMV status not recorded). Some clones in this sample may be carry-over from other donors' samples. V usage is TRBV6-1 and J usage is TRBJ2-6, with D perhaps matching TRBD1 or TRBD2 (6 bases each). Here the sequenced sample was cultured PBMCs, taken from culture after CMV antigen stimulation. The CDR3 DNA follows: TGTGCCAGCATGGAGGGGGTTACCTGGGCCAACGTCCTGACTTTC. It specifies CASMEGVTWANVLTF.